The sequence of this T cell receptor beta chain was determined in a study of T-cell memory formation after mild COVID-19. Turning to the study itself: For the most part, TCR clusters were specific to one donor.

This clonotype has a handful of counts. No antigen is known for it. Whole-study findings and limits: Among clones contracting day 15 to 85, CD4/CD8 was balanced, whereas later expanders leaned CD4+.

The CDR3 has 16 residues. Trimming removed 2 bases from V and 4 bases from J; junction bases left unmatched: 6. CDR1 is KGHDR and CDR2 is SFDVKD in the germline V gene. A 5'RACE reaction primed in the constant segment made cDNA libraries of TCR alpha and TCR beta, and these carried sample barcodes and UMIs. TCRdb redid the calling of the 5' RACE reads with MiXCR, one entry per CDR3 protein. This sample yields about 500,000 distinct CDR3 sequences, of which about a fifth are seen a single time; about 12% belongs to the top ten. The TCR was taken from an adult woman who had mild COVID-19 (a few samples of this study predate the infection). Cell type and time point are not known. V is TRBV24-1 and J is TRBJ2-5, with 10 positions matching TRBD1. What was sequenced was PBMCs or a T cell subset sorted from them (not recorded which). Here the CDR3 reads CATSDSGTGEGETQYF. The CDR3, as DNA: TGTGCCACCAGTGATTCAGGGACAGGGGAAGGAGAGACCCAGTACTTC.